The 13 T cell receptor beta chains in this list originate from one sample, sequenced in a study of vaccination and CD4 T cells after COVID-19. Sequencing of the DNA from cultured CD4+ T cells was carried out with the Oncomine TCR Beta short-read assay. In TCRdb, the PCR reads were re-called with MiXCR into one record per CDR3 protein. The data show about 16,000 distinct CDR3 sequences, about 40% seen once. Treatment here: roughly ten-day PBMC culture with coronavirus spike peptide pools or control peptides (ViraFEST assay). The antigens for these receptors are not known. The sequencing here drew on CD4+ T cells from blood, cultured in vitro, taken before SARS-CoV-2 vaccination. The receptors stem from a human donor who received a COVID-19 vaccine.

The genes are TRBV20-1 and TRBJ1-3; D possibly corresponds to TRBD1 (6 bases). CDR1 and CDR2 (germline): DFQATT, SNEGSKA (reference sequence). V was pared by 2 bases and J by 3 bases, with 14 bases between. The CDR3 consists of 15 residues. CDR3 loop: CSARQTGRLGNTIYF. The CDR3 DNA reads TGCAGTGCTAGACAGACAGGCCGCCTTGGAAACACCATATATTTT.

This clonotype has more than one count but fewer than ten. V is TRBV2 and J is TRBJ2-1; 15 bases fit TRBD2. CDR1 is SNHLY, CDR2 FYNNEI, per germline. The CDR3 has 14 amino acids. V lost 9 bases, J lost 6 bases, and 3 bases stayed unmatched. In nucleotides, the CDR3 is TGTGCCAGACAGGGACTAGCGGGGGGCAATGAGCAGTTCTTC. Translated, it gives CARQGLAGGNEQFF.

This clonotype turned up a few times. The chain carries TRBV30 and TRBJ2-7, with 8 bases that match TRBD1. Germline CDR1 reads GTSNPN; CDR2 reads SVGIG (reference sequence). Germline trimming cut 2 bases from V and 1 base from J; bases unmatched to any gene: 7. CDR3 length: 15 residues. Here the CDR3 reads CAWSPDRGSSYEQYF. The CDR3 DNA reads TGTGCCTGGAGTCCCGACAGGGGAAGTTCCTACGAGCAGTACTTC. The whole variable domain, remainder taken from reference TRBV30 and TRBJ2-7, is SQTIHQWPATLVQPVGSPLSLECTVEGTSNPNLYWYRQAAGRGLQLLFYSVGIGQISSEVPQNLSASRPQDRQFILSSKKLLLSDSGFYLCAWSPDRGSSYEQYFGPGTRLTVT.

This CDR3 is CASPSDRNTEAFF. In DNA form, the CDR3 reads TGTGCCAGTCCATCAGACAGGAACACTGAAGCTTTCTTT. J is TRBJ1-1 and V is TRBV12-3 or TRBV12-4; perhaps TRBD1 as D (5 bases). This CDR3 spans 13 amino acids. Trimming removed 9 bases from V and 1 base from J, with 12 bases in between.

The CDR3, as DNA: TGCAGTGTTAGGGAGAAACTTGATGGCTACACCTTC. Its protein product is CSVREKLDGYTF. V and J are TRBV20-1 and TRBJ1-2, with D unclear. Germline-derived CDR1 and CDR2 are DFQATT and SNEGSKA (reference sequence). The CDR3 length is 12 residues. The V end lost 7 bases, the J end lost 6 bases, and 15 bases lay between the germline ends.

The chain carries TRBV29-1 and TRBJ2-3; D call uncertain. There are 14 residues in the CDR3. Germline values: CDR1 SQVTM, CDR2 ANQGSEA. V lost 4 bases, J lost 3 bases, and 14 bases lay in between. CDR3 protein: CSVVRGFGTDTQYF. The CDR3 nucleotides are TGCAGCGTTGTTCGTGGCTTTGGGACAGATACGCAGTATTTT.

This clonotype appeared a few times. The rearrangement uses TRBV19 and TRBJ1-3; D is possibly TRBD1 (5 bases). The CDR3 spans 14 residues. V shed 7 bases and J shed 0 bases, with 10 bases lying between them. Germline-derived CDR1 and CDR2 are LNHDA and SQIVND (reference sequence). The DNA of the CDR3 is TGTGCCAGTAAACAGGCGACCTCTGGAAACACCATATATTTT. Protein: CASKQATSGNTIYF. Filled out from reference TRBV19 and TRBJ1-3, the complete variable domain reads DGGITQSPKYLFRKEGQNVTLSCEQNLNHDAMYWYRQDPGQGLRLIYYSQIVNDFQKGDIAEGYSVSREKKESFPLTVTSAQKNPTAFYLCASKQATSGNTIYFGEGSWLTVV.

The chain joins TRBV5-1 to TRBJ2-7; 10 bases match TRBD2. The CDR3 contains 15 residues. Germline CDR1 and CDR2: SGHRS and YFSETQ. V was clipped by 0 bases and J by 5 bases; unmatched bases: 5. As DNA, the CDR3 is TGCGCCAGCAGCTTGGCCTCTAGCGGGGGCGACGAGCAGTACTTC. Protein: CASSLASSGGDEQYF.

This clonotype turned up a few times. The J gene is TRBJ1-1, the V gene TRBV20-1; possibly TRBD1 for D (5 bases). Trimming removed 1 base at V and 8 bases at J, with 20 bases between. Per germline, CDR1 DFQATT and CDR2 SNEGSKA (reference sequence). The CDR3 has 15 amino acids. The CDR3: CSARARDGLLGEAFF. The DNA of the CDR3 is TGCAGTGCTAGAGCCCGGGACGGGCTCCTTGGGGAAGCTTTCTTT.

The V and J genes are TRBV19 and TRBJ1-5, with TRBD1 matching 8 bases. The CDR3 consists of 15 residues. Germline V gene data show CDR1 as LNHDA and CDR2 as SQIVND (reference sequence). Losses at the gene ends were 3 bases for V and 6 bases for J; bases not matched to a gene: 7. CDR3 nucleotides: TGTGCCAGTAGTATGGCTGGACAGGGCGGTCAGCCCCAGCATTTT. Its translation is CASSMAGQGGQPQHF.

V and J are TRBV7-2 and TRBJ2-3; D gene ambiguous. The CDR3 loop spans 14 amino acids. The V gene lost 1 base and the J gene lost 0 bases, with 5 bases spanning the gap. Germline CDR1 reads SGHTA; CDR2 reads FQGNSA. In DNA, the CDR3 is TGTGCCAGCAGCTTAGATCTGAGCACAGATACGCAGTATTTT. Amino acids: CASSLDLSTDTQYF.

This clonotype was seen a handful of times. The CDR3, as DNA: TGTGCCAGCAGTGTAATCCGGGGGGGCCCAGATACGCAGTATTTT. Protein sequence: CASSVIRGGPDTQYF. The V gene is TRBV6-1, the J gene TRBJ2-3; TRBD2 agrees at 8 bases. Trimming took 4 bases from V and 4 from J; bases not matched to a gene: 7. CDR3 length: 15 residues. Germline V gene sequence: CDR1 MNHNS, CDR2 SASEGT.

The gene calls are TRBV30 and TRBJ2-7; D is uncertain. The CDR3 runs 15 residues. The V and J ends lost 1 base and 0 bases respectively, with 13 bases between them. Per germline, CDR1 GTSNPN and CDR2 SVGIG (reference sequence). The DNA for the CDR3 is TGTGCCTGGAGTGACCCGGGCCTGAGCTCCTACGAGCAGTACTTC. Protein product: CAWSDPGLSSYEQYF.